This T cell receptor beta chain was obtained from a study of blood T cell repertoires in COVID-19. Whole-study context: Samples representing acute and convalescent COVID-19 were sourced from the United States, Italy and Spain. In each case, the material was cDNA or gDNA derived from T cells, B-cell-depleted T cells, or PBMCs.

V lost 5 bases to trimming and J lost 7 bases, with 14 bases between them. CDR1 SGHAT and CDR2 FQNNGV come from the germline V gene. CDR3 length equals 13 residues. Per the study methods: How many nucleated cells were present was estimated from reference gene primer amplification. The assay was immunoSEQ multiplex PCR, and TCRdb's table has in-frame clones only and misses some. V, J and clone size reflect that table, while D and trimming were determined from the DNA. The sample includes about 160,000 clones, around 89% of them seen just once. This receptor was identified in a man between 60 and 75 years old with acute or convalescent COVID-19. This chain links TRBV11-2 with TRBJ1-2; D gene unclear. The specimen was peripheral blood. CDR3 sequence: CASSQSQTGGYTF. For the CDR3, the DNA is TGTGCCAGCAGCCAAAGCCAGACGGGTGGCTACACCTTC.